A single sample gave rise to the 28 T cell receptor beta chains below, sequenced in a study of blood T cells in healthy people across ages. Using a J-beta primer mix together with a sample-barcoded 5' primer, a second PCR was run for about 7 to 12 cycles. MiXCR was run by TCRdb on the 5' RACE reads, yielding one entry per CDR3 protein. The sample holds 450,000 to 700,000 distinct CDR3 sequences, 27% seen once. The sequenced material came from blood. The receptors originated from a woman between 65 and 79 years old in good health.

The chain recombines TRBV27 with TRBJ2-2; 9 bases agree with TRBD2. The CDR3 loop spans 14 amino acids. Germline values: CDR1 MNHEY, CDR2 SMNVEV (reference sequence). V shed 6 bases and J 7 bases; nucleotides not matched to a gene: 6. The CDR3 here is CASRLEREVGELFF. The CDR3 DNA follows: TGTGCCAGCAGATTGGAGCGGGAGGTCGGGGAGCTGTTTTTT.

This chain joins TRBV20-1 and TRBJ2-5, with unresolved D. CDR3 length equals 13 residues. Trimming shortened V by 6 bases and J by 5 bases, and 16 bases separated the two germline ends. Per germline, CDR1 DFQATT and CDR2 SNEGSKA (reference sequence). CDR3: CSARKASVETQYF. CDR3 nucleotides: TGCAGTGCCAGAAAGGCCTCGGTGGAGACCCAGTACTTC.

This clonotype has just a few counts. This chain links TRBV6-5 with TRBJ2-5; TRBD2 matches 9 bases. The V gene's germline CDR1 is MNHEY and CDR2 SVGAGI. The V gene end was trimmed by 8 bases and the J gene end by 4 bases; junction bases not matched to a gene: 5. The CDR3 is made up of 13 amino acids. CDR3: CASRREGGETQYF. The DNA for the CDR3 is TGTGCCAGCCGGCGGGAGGGCGGAGAGACCCAGTACTTC.

The sample holds a few counts of this clonotype. V gene TRBV20-1 combines with J gene TRBJ2-5, with 7 bases aligning to TRBD2. J was trimmed by 2 bases and V by 3 bases; bases with no gene match: 3. The CDR3 consists of 13 residues. In germline, CDR1 is DFQATT, CDR2 SNEGSKA (reference sequence). Here the CDR3 DNA reads TGCAGTGCTAGCGGGGGGAATCAAGAGACCCAGTACTTC. Amino acid sequence: CSASGGNQETQYF.

This clonotype was observed once. In nucleotides, the CDR3 is TGTGCCATCAGTCTGGCCAGCCAGAGCTATGGCTACACCTTC. It specifies CAISLASQSYGYTF. The chain carries TRBV10-3 and TRBJ1-2; unclear D gene. Trimming shortened V by 5 bases and J by 4 bases, and 14 bases separated the two germline ends. The CDR3 length is 14 residues. In germline, CDR1 is ENHRY, CDR2 SYGVKD.

This clonotype was counted a single time. This chain links TRBV12-5 with TRBJ2-7; 10 bases map to TRBD1. V lost 5 bases, J lost 3 bases, and 4 bases stayed unmatched. The CDR3 runs 14 residues. Germline CDR1 and CDR2: LGHNT and FRNRAP. The CDR3 spells CASGTDRGLYEQYF. The DNA of the CDR3 is TGTGCTAGTGGTACAGACAGGGGGCTCTACGAGCAGTACTTC. Full variable domain (outside the CDR3, taken from reference TRBV12-5 and TRBJ2-7): DARVTQTPRHKVTEMGQEVTMRCQPILGHNTVFWYRQTMMQGLELLAYFRNRAPLDDSGMPKDRFSAEMPDATLATLKIQPSEPRDSAVYFCASGTDRGLYEQYFGPGTRLTVT.

This clonotype was observed once. The junction does not match germline at one end; this may be a read error. This rearrangement joins TRBV7-2 to TRBJ2-1; D uncertain. This CDR3 is 13 amino acids long. Germline V gene sequence: CDR1 SGHTA, CDR2 FQGNSA. The CDR3 protein is CASSFDTYNERFF. As DNA, the CDR3 is TGTGCCAGCAGCTTTGACACCTACAATGAGCGGTTCTTC.

This chain connects TRBV6-5 to TRBJ1-4; D may be TRBD1 (5 bases). The V end was cut by 9 bases, the J end by 3 bases, with 14 bases between. Germline V gives CDR1 MNHEY, CDR2 SVGAGI. The CDR3 is 14 residues long. The CDR3 DNA reads TGTGCCAGTCGGAGACGGGGGGCTAATGAAAAACTGTTTTTT. Amino acids: CASRRRGANEKLFF.

The chain joins TRBV20-1 to TRBJ2-1; 11 bases line up with TRBD2. The germline CDR1 and CDR2 sequences are DFQATT and SNEGSKA (reference sequence). The J segment lost 6 bases and the V segment lost 6 bases, leaving 1 base of the junction unmatched. The CDR3 extends over 12 amino acids. The CDR3 bases are TGCAGTGCCGGGACTAGCGGCAATGAGCAGTTCTTC. Its translation: CSAGTSGNEQFF.

The J gene is TRBJ2-1, the V gene TRBV7-3, with D possibly being TRBD2 (7 bases). The V gene lost 4 bases and the J gene lost 8 bases, with 15 bases spanning the gap. Germline-derived CDR1 and CDR2 are SGHTA and FQGTGA. The CDR3 covers 14 residues. This CDR3 is CASSSGGHLDEQFF. CDR3 nucleotides: TGTGCCAGCAGCTCGGGGGGCCACTTAGATGAGCAGTTCTTC.

Worth noting for this clonotype: Just one base apart from a much larger clone, this may be a read error. The genes are TRBV7-8 and TRBJ2-5; 7 nucleotides agree with TRBD2. The germline V gene encodes CDR1 SGHVS and CDR2 FQNEAQ. The CDR3 consists of 13 residues. The DNA for the CDR3 is TGTGTCAGCAGCTTGGGGGGGGACGAGACCCAGTACTTC. Residues: CVSSLGGDETQYF.

The V gene is TRBV29-1, the J gene TRBJ2-2; D unclear. The CDR3 covers 12 residues. CDR1 and CDR2 from the germline V gene are SQVTM and ANQGSEA. Between the trimmed V and J ends, which lost 4 bases and 6 bases, there was a span of 9 bases. CDR3 nucleotide sequence: TGCAGCGTTGGCGTCGACCCCGGGGAGCTGTTTTTT. Its protein is CSVGVDPGELFF.

The chain employs TRBV29-1 and TRBJ1-1; 8 nucleotides line up with TRBD1. The germline CDR1 and CDR2 sequences are SQVTM and ANQGSEA. V dropped 6 bases and J dropped 5; count of bases not matched to a gene: 5. The length of the CDR3 is 12 residues. CDR3 bases: TGCAGCGTAGAACAGGGGGGGACTGAAGCTTTCTTT. Its translation is CSVEQGGTEAFF.

This rearrangement joins TRBV5-1 to TRBJ2-5, with TRBD2 matching 15 bases. CDR3 length: 15 residues. Germline V gene data show CDR1 as SGHRS and CDR2 as YFSETQ. After removal of 6 bases from V and 4 bases from J, the junction contained 4 bases not matched to a gene. In DNA, the CDR3 is TGCGCCAGCACCCTGGGACTAGCGGGGGGAGAGACCCAGTACTTC. This translates into CASTLGLAGGETQYF.

This clonotype was seen more than once but under ten times. This chain links TRBV5-1 with TRBJ1-1; D perhaps matches TRBD1 (6 bases). Germline values: CDR1 SGHRS, CDR2 YFSETQ. The length of the CDR3 is 14 residues. V shed 4 bases and J shed 2 bases, with 12 bases lying between them. The CDR3 here is CASSLRQDNTEAFF. The CDR3 DNA is TGCGCCAGCAGCCTACGACAGGATAACACTGAAGCTTTCTTT.

This clonotype turned up a few times. V is TRBV25-1 and J is TRBJ1-2, with D possibly TRBD1 on 5 matching bases. Deletions cut 5 bases from V and 4 bases from J, with 14 bases between. Germline CDR1 and CDR2: MGHDK and SYGVNS. This CDR3 has 14 amino acids. The CDR3 nucleotides read TGTGCCAGCAGTCTCCCTGGGGCCAGCTATGGCTACACCTTC. Its protein product is CASSLPGASYGYTF.

V usage is TRBV20-1 and J usage is TRBJ2-5; D could derive from TRBD1 or TRBD2 (5 bases each). The V gene's germline CDR1 is DFQATT and CDR2 SNEGSKA (reference sequence). CDR3 length equals 13 residues. Trimming cost V 1 base and J 4 bases, with 10 bases left between them. The CDR3 loop reads CSARGWGPETQYF. For the CDR3, the DNA is TGCAGTGCTAGAGGTTGGGGACCAGAGACCCAGTACTTC.

This clonotype showed up just a few times. The chain uses TRBV20-1 and TRBJ1-1, with D maybe TRBD1 (5 bases). Germline V lookup: CDR1 DFQATT, CDR2 SNEGSKA (reference sequence). The CDR3 has 14 residues. V was trimmed by 3 bases and J by 3 bases, leaving 14 bases between them. CDR3 coding DNA: TGCAGTGCTAGCGCCTCGGGGCCGGACACTGAAGCTTTCTTT. Amino acids: CSASASGPDTEAFF.

The rearrangement joins TRBV7-2 to TRBJ1-2; D is uncertain. Germline lookup yields CDR1 SGHTA and CDR2 FQGNSA. V was clipped by 5 bases and J by 3 bases, with 13 bases between them. This CDR3 contains 14 residues. The CDR3 loop reads CASSPTATHYGYTF. The DNA for the CDR3 is TGTGCCAGCAGCCCTACGGCGACCCACTATGGCTACACCTTC.

In its sample, this clonotype was seen a few times. The chain joins TRBV25-1 to TRBJ2-7; D remains unclear. The ends were cut back, 8 bases at V and 2 bases at J, with 7 bases in the middle. Germline values: CDR1 MGHDK, CDR2 SYGVNS. The CDR3 runs to 11 residues. The CDR3 DNA sequence: TGTGCCAGCGGAACCCCCTACGAGCAGTACTTC. It yields the protein CASGTPYEQYF.

This clonotype showed up just a few times. The chain has TRBV7-9 and TRBJ1-1, with TRBD1 identical over 7 bases. Germline loops: CDR1 SEHNR, CDR2 FQNEAQ (reference sequence). The V segment lost 5 bases and the J segment 4 bases; nucleotides outside the gene matches: 7. The CDR3 totals 14 residues. The CDR3 spells CASSLQGIGTEAFF. The CDR3, as DNA: TGTGCCAGCAGCCTACAGGGGATCGGCACTGAAGCTTTCTTT.

This clonotype was seen at least ten times. V and J are TRBV11-2 and TRBJ2-3; TRBD2 aligns across 11 bases. The germline V gene encodes CDR1 SGHAT and CDR2 FQNNGV. The CDR3 has 15 residues. Trimming took 5 bases from V and 1 from J; bases not matched to a gene: 2. CDR3 sequence (DNA): TGTGCCAGCAGCGTTAGCGGGGGGGGCACAGATACGCAGTATTTT. Its translation is CASSVSGGGTDTQYF.

This clonotype was picked up a small number of times. The gene calls are TRBV20-1 and TRBJ1-2; 8 nucleotides align to TRBD1. CDR3 length equals 13 residues. With V trimmed by 6 bases and J by 5 bases, 8 bases remained unmatched. The germline V gene has CDR1 DFQATT and CDR2 SNEGSKA (reference sequence). The CDR3 sequence is CSALGQGSYGYTF. CDR3 bases: TGCAGTGCGCTAGGACAGGGAAGTTATGGCTACACCTTC.

The chain links TRBV2 to TRBJ1-3; D gene uncertain. The CDR3 runs to 14 residues. V lost 3 bases to trimming and J lost 0 bases, with 6 bases between them. The germline gives CDR1 SNHLY, CDR2 FYNNEI. CDR3 nucleotides: TGTGCCAGCAGTGATCGGGGCTCTGGAAACACCATATATTTT. Translated: CASSDRGSGNTIYF. Together with reference TRBV2 and TRBJ1-3, the CDR3 gives the full variable domain: EPEVTQTPSHQVTQMGQEVILRCVPISNHLYFYWYRQILGQKVEFLVSFYNNEISEKSEIFDDQFSVERPDGSNFTLKIRSTKLEDSAMYFCASSDRGSGNTIYFGEGSWLTVV.

V usage is TRBV21-1 and J usage is TRBJ2-7. TRBV21-1 is deemed a pseudogene. This CDR3 contains 16 residues. This CDR3 is CASSKDGLLGSYEQYF. The CDR3 DNA is TGTGCCAGCAGCAAAGACGGGCTTTTAGGCTCCTACGAGCAGTACTTC.

This clonotype was found a few times. V gene TRBV11-1 combines with J gene TRBJ2-3, with D perhaps TRBD1 (7 bases). The V and J ends lost 3 bases and 6 bases respectively, with 16 bases between them. CDR3 size: 15 residues. The V gene's germline CDR1 is SGHAT and CDR2 FQDESV (reference sequence). CDR3 coding DNA: TGTGCCAGCAGCTTGGGGAATTCAGGGGGGGATACGCAGTATTTT. The encoded protein is CASSLGNSGGDTQYF.

There are a few counts of this clonotype. The chain joins TRBV24-1 to TRBJ2-5; maybe TRBD2 (7 bases). Germline CDR1 is KGHDR and CDR2 is SFDVKD. The ends were cut back, 4 bases at V and 5 bases at J, with 19 bases in the middle. The CDR3 is 16 residues long. CDR3 DNA: TGTGCCACCAGTGACCCGGGGGCTAGCGGATCGGAGACCCAGTACTTC. Translating gives CATSDPGASGSETQYF.

The chain has TRBV20-1 and TRBJ2-3; D uncertain. This CDR3 comprises 14 residues. Germline V lookup: CDR1 DFQATT, CDR2 SNEGSKA (reference sequence). V was clipped by 5 bases and J by 2 bases, with 14 bases between them. The DNA of the CDR3 is TGCAGTGCTGTTGGGATGGGCTACACAGATACGCAGTATTTT. This sequence encodes CSAVGMGYTDTQYF.